These T cell receptor beta chains were read from a single sample in a study of regulatory and conventional T cells in RAG deficiency. Assay: immunoSEQ multiplex PCR; the TCRdb copy retains only in-frame clones and omits some. The table lists approximately 10,000 clones, approximately 94% of them singletons, with about 1.3% in the top ten. The same sample was also studied in work on regulatory T cells.

The material sequenced was CD127- CD25+ CD4+ Tregs sorted from blood. The receptors here all came from a human donor in good health. Both conserved end residues are part of each CDR3. D genes are given only for firm matches. Clone size is given for some rows only: seen once, a few or many times, or a class if the clone is expanded.

size: .
D: .
V: TRBV25-1
J: TRBJ2-3
CDR3: CASSAVADTQYF
DNA: TGTGCCAGCAGTGCCGTAGCAGATACGCAGTATTTT

size: few
D: TRBD2
V: TRBV6-4
J: TRBJ2-2
CDR3: CASSEGRGEETGELFF
DNA: TGTGCCAGCAGTGAAGGGCGGGGGGAGGAGACCGGGGAGCTGTTTTTT

size: .
D: TRBD2
V: TRBV4-2
J: TRBJ2-2
CDR3: CASSQDGGLANTGELFF
DNA: TGTGCCAGCAGCCAAGATGGGGGACTAGCGAACACCGGGGAGCTGTTTTTT

size: .
D: TRBD1
V: TRBV10-3
J: TRBJ2-1
CDR3: CAISESQGALVEQFF
DNA: TGTGCCATCAGTGAGTCGCAGGGGGCGTTGGTTGAGCAGTTCTTC

size: .
D: TRBD1
V: TRBV6-1
J: TRBJ1-2
CDR3: CASSQGANYGYTF
DNA: TGTGCCAGCTCGCAGGGGGCCAACTATGGCTACACCTTC

size: .
D: .
V: TRBV19
J: TRBJ1-2
CDR3: CASQWGGPYGYTF
DNA: TGTGCCAGTCAATGGGGGGGGCCCTATGGCTACACCTTC

size: .
D: .
V: TRBV7-9
J: TRBJ2-5
CDR3: CASSLGLGRETQYF
DNA: TGTGCCAGCAGCTTAGGTCTTGGGAGGGAGACCCAGTACTTC

size: .
D: .
V: TRBV5-1
J: TRBJ1-4
CDR3: CASSLTIQHRNSNEKLFF
DNA: TGCGCCAGCAGCCTTACGATACAACACAGGAACTCTAATGAAAAACTGTTTTTT

size: .
D: .
V: TRBV27
J: TRBJ2-1
CDR3: CASRDSITLHNEQFF
DNA: TGTGCCAGCAGGGACAGTATAACGCTGCACAATGAGCAGTTCTTC

size: once
D: TRBD2
V: TRBV10-1
J: TRBJ2-1
CDR3: CASSPRTSGAYNEQFF
DNA: TGCGCCAGCAGTCCACGGACTAGCGGGGCCTACAATGAGCAGTTCTTC

size: .
D: TRBD1
V: TRBV11-3
J: TRBJ2-3
CDR3: CASSLSGQGVDTQYF
DNA: TGTGCCAGCAGCTTATCTGGACAGGGGGTAGATACGCAGTATTTT

size: once
D: TRBD2
V: TRBV25-1
J: TRBJ2-3
CDR3: CASSEWRGGTDTQYF
DNA: TGTGCCAGCAGTGAGTGGCGGGGGGGTACAGATACGCAGTATTTT

size: .
D: TRBD2
V: TRBV5-4
J: TRBJ2-3
CDR3: CASSSGLAGGRFTDTQYF
DNA: TGTGCCAGCAGCTCAGGACTAGCGGGGGGCCGATTCACAGATACGCAGTATTTT

size: .
D: TRBD1
V: TRBV5-4
J: TRBJ2-5
CDR3: CASRRPPGTGQETQYF
DNA: TGTGCCAGCAGACGTCCCCCAGGGACAGGACAAGAGACCCAGTACTTC

size: .
D: TRBD2
V: TRBV6-6
J: TRBJ2-2
CDR3: CASRRGAGTGELFF
DNA: TGTGCCAGCAGGCGGGGGGCGGGCACCGGGGAGCTGTTTTTT

size: .
D: .
V: TRBV5-6
J: TRBJ1-2
CDR3: CASRSLGVGVLINYGYTF
DNA: TGTGCCAGCAGGTCCCTAGGTGTCGGGGTACTAATTAACTATGGCTACACCTTC

size: .
D: .
V: TRBV6-6
J: TRBJ2-7
CDR3: CASKSGGGEQYF
DNA: TGTGCCAGCAAGTCCGGGGGTGGCGAGCAGTACTTC

size: .
D: TRBD2
V: TRBV6-1
J: TRBJ2-1
CDR3: CASSALAGGAYNEQFF
DNA: TGTGCCAGCAGTGCCCTAGCGGGGGGCGCCTACAATGAGCAGTTCTTC

size: .
D: .
V: TRBV4-1
J: TRBJ2-1
CDR3: CASSQAGPSYNEQFF
DNA: TGCGCCAGCAGCCAGGCGGGACCCTCCTACAATGAGCAGTTCTTC

size: .
D: .
V: TRBV19
J: TRBJ2-7
CDR3: CASSWTVSYEQYF
DNA: TGTGCCAGTAGCTGGACAGTCTCCTACGAGCAGTACTTC

size: .
D: TRBD2
V: TRBV18
J: TRBJ2-3
CDR3: CASSRRGGRGTDTQYF
DNA: TGTGCCAGCTCGCGACGCGGGGGGCGCGGCACAGATACGCAGTATTTT

size: .
D: TRBD1
V: TRBV19
J: TRBJ1-1
CDR3: CASRPLGQGNTEAFF
DNA: TGTGCCAGTAGGCCCCTGGGACAGGGGAACACTGAAGCTTTCTTT

size: .
D: TRBD1
V: TRBV7-2
J: TRBJ2-3
CDR3: CASSLQRTGADTQYF
DNA: TGTGCCAGCAGCTTGCAACGGACAGGGGCAGATACGCAGTATTTT

size: .
D: TRBD1
V: TRBV6-5
J: TRBJ1-6
CDR3: CASTRTGKRSPLHF
DNA: TGTGCCAGCACTAGGACAGGGAAGAGATCACCCCTCCACTTT

size: .
D: .
V: TRBV4-2
J: TRBJ1-2
CDR3: CASSQDTRAYGYTF
DNA: TGTGCCAGCAGCCAAGATACCAGGGCCTATGGCTACACCTTC

size: .
D: .
V: TRBV7-2
J: TRBJ2-1
CDR3: CASSLIRLMNEQFF
DNA: TGTGCCAGCAGCTTAATCAGGTTGATGAATGAGCAGTTCTTC

size: few
D: .
V: TRBV10-3
J: TRBJ1-4
CDR3: CAISKFPGDENEKLFF
DNA: TGTGCCATCAGTAAATTTCCAGGGGATGAGAATGAAAAACTGTTTTTT

size: .
D: .
V: TRBV5-5
J: TRBJ2-5
CDR3: CASSRRPQGRYQETQYF
DNA: TGTGCCAGCAGCCGAAGGCCACAGGGGAGGTACCAAGAGACCCAGTACTTC

size: .
D: .
V: TRBV28
J: TRBJ1-4
CDR3: CASSLSVRTEEIRRTNEKLFF
DNA: TGTGCCAGCAGTTTATCGGTCCGGACGGAGGAAATTCGGCGAACTAATGAAAAACTGTTTTTT

size: .
D: .
V: TRBV28
J: TRBJ2-2
CDR3: CASSTPNTGELFF
DNA: TGTGCCAGCAGTACACCCAACACCGGGGAGCTGTTTTTT

size: .
D: TRBD2
V: TRBV19
J: TRBJ2-3
CDR3: CASSIRGVAGGPGDTQYF
DNA: TGTGCCAGTAGTATAAGAGGAGTAGCGGGGGGGCCGGGAGATACGCAGTATTTT

size: .
D: TRBD1
V: TRBV28
J: TRBJ1-2
CDR3: CASSSTGGGNYGYTF
DNA: TGTGCCAGCAGTTCGACAGGGGGCGGGAACTATGGCTACACCTTC

size: .
D: TRBD1
V: TRBV28
J: TRBJ1-5
CDR3: CASSFLRGLRNQPQHF
DNA: TGTGCCAGCAGTTTTCTCAGGGGGCTACGCAATCAGCCCCAGCATTTT

size: .
D: TRBD1
V: TRBV15
J: TRBJ2-6
CDR3: CATRPSTGGGANVLTF
DNA: TGTGCCACCAGACCGAGTACAGGGGGTGGGGCCAACGTCCTGACTTTC

size: .
D: .
V: TRBV29-1
J: TRBJ2-5
CDR3: CSVVGPDGEFETQYF
DNA: TGCAGCGTTGTAGGACCAGATGGGGAGTTTGAGACCCAGTACTTC

size: once
D: .
V: TRBV7-2
J: TRBJ2-1
CDR3: CASSPRGGNEQFF
DNA: TGTGCCAGCAGCCCTAGGGGCGGAAATGAGCAGTTCTTC

size: once
D: TRBD2
V: TRBV5-1
J: TRBJ2-1
CDR3: CASSRGASGGQNEQFF
DNA: TGCGCCAGCAGCCGTGGGGCTAGCGGGGGCCAAAATGAGCAGTTCTTC

size: once
D: .
V: TRBV6-6
J: TRBJ1-5
CDR3: CASSYLNSNQPQHF
DNA: TGTGCCAGCAGTTACTTAAATAGCAATCAGCCCCAGCATTTT

size: .
D: TRBD1
V: TRBV6-1
J: TRBJ1-2
CDR3: CASTRQGANYGYTF
DNA: TGTGCCAGCACCCGACAGGGGGCTAACTATGGCTACACCTTC

size: .
D: TRBD2
V: TRBV19
J: TRBJ2-5
CDR3: CASSIAASGQETQYF
DNA: TGTGCCAGTAGTATAGCGGCTAGCGGGCAAGAGACCCAGTACTTC

size: .
D: TRBD1
V: TRBV5-1
J: TRBJ1-2
CDR3: CASSGDRGYGYTF
DNA: TGCGCCAGCAGCGGTGACAGGGGCTATGGCTACACCTTC

size: .
D: .
V: TRBV5-6
J: TRBJ1-2
CDR3: CASSLIGVVRNYGYTF
DNA: TGTGCCAGCAGCTTGATCGGGGTGGTCAGGAACTATGGCTACACCTTC

size: .
D: .
V: TRBV11-2
J: TRBJ1-3
CDR3: CASSPRGAGAGNTIYF
DNA: TGTGCCAGCAGCCCAAGGGGCGCAGGGGCTGGAAACACCATATATTTT

size: .
D: .
V: TRBV5-1
J: TRBJ2-2
CDR3: CASRRQIGLNTGELFF
DNA: TGCGCCAGCAGGCGGCAGATTGGTCTGAACACCGGGGAGCTGTTTTTT

size: .
D: .
V: TRBV5-1
J: TRBJ1-1
CDR3: CASSQAGRPNTEAFF
DNA: TGCGCCAGCAGCCAAGCGGGGAGGCCGAACACTGAAGCTTTCTTT